This is a list of T cell receptor beta chains from one sample in a study of molecular identifiers for immune sequencing clone quantification. TCRdb used MiXCR to reprocess the PCR reads, holding one entry per CDR3 protein. The data show fewer than 350,000 distinct CDR3 sequences, with 20% to 25% seen just once and 0.81% held by the top ten. Sequenced material: naive CD8+ T cells from blood, with Jurkat cell RNA spiked in. All receptors derive from a human donor in good health. Some libraries in this study had Jurkat cell RNA spiked in. The CDR3 runs from the conserved cysteine through the conserved F or W. A D gene is named only where the DNA matches it firmly. Where a row states a size, it is once, few, many or the class of an expanded clone; other rows omit it.

J gene,clone size,D gene,V gene,CDR3 DNA,CDR3 protein
TRBJ2-7,few,.,TRBV12-3/TRBV12-4,TGTGCCAGCAGTTACACAGCTCCCTACGAGCAGTACTTC,CASSYTAPYEQYF
TRBJ1-2,many,.,TRBV30,TGTGCCTGGAGTACGGATAACTATGGCTACACCTTC,CAWSTDNYGYTF
TRBJ2-1,.,.,TRBV12-3/TRBV12-4,TGTGCCAGCGGTCCAAATTACAATGAGCAGTTCTTC,CASGPNYNEQFF
TRBJ1-2,.,.,TRBV5-1,TGCGCCAGCAGCTTGGTTACTAACCACCATGGCTACACCTTC,CASSLVTNHHGYTF
TRBJ1-2,many,.,TRBV29-1,TGCAGCGTTCAGGGTCGCTATGGCTACACCTTC,CSVQGRYGYTF
TRBJ2-3,few,.,TRBV14,TGTGCCAGCAGCCAAGTGACTTTCACAGATACGCAGTGTTTT,CASSQVTFTDTQCF
TRBJ1-5,few,.,TRBV6-1,TGTGCCAGCAGCGACGAACAGCCCCAGCATTTT,CASSDEQPQHF
TRBJ1-1,many,TRBD1,TRBV7-9,TGTGCCAGCAGCTTCAGACAGGGTGTGTTCTCTGAAGCTTTCTTT,CASSFRQGVFSEAFF
TRBJ2-1,many,.,TRBV18,TGTGCCAGCTCCGTGGACGGTGAGCAGTTCTTC,CASSVDGEQFF
TRBJ1-2,few,.,TRBV3-1,TGTGCCAGCAGCGCAGATGCGTATCAGAGGAACTATGGCTACACCTTC,CASSADAYQRNYGYTF
TRBJ1-4,many,.,TRBV7-9,TGTGCCAGCAGCCGGCTTGAGGGGTTTCAGGAAAAACTGTTTTTT,CASSRLEGFQEKLFF
TRBJ2-3,many,.,TRBV9,TGTGCCAGCAGCGTGAGGGGGTTAGCGGATAGCACAGATACGCAGTATTTT,CASSVRGLADSTDTQYF
TRBJ2-7,many,.,TRBV6-2/TRBV6-3,TGTGCCACGGGGGTCTCCTACGAGCAGTACTTC,CATGVSYEQYF
TRBJ2-5,many,.,TRBV29-1,TGCAGCGTTAGTTGGTTCGCAGGTCAAGAGACCCAGTACTTC,CSVSWFAGQETQYF
TRBJ2-3,.,.,TRBV4-1,TGCGCCAGCAGCCAAGATGAGTGGGCAGATACGCAGTATTTT,CASSQDEWADTQYF
TRBJ2-1,.,.,TRBV4-3,TGCGCCAGCAGCCAAGACCGAGGGGGTAACAATGAGCAGTTCTTC,CASSQDRGGNNEQFF
TRBJ2-7,many,TRBD2,TRBV4-1,TGCGCCAGCAGCCAGAGCGGGGACTACGAGCAGTACTTC,CASSQSGDYEQYF
TRBJ2-2,many,.,TRBV6-2/TRBV6-3,TGTGCCAGCAGTTACGGACGCACCGGGGAGCTGTTTTTT,CASSYGRTGELFF
TRBJ2-3,many,.,TRBV4-2,TGTGCCAGCAGCCGCCTGGAGGGGGTCACAGATACGCAGTATTTT,CASSRLEGVTDTQYF
TRBJ1-2,many,TRBD1,TRBV29-1,TGCAGCGCGACGTCCGGGACAGGGGTTTTGGGCTACACCTTC,CSATSGTGVLGYTF
TRBJ1-1,.,.,TRBV6-5,TGTGCCAGCAGTTACTCTGGGGGGGCGAACACTGAAGCTTTCTTT,CASSYSGGANTEAFF
TRBJ1-1,many,.,TRBV27,TGTGCCAGCATTTCAGGTCGGGGGGCAGGGGTTGAAGCTTTCTTT,CASISGRGAGVEAFF
TRBJ2-3,few,TRBD2,TRBV12-3/TRBV12-4,TGTGCCAGCAGTCCGACTAGCGGGGCCTCAGGAGATACGCAGTATTTT,CASSPTSGASGDTQYF
TRBJ2-7,many,.,TRBV27,TGTGCCAGCAGTCCATATCAGAGCGGTACCCCCGAGCAGTACTTC,CASSPYQSGTPEQYF
TRBJ2-7,many,TRBD1,TRBV29-1,TGCAGCGTTGCGACAGGGAACTCCTACGAGCAGTACTTC,CSVATGNSYEQYF
TRBJ1-5,few,.,TRBV3-1,TGTGCCAGCAGCCAAGGCTACAGTGGAACGGGTTGGCCCCAGCATTTT,CASSQGYSGTGWPQHF
TRBJ2-7,few,TRBD2,TRBV20-1,TGCAGTGCTAGAGATCTGACTAGCGGAACCTACGAGCAGTACTTC,CSARDLTSGTYEQYF
TRBJ1-4,many,.,TRBV4-1,TGCGCCAGCAGCCAAGATCAAACAGGGTTTAATGAAAAACTGTTTTTT,CASSQDQTGFNEKLFF
TRBJ1-2,many,.,TRBV20-1,TGCAGTGCTCAACAACAGACCGAATACTATGGCTACACCTTC,CSAQQQTEYYGYTF
TRBJ2-3,many,TRBD2,TRBV4-1,TGCGCCAGCAGCCGTGGGACTAGCGGGGGTTTGTCAGATACGCAGTATTTT,CASSRGTSGGLSDTQYF
TRBJ2-7,few,.,TRBV7-9,TGTGCCAGCAGCGACCCCAACAGCAACGAGCAGTACTTC,CASSDPNSNEQYF
TRBJ2-7,many,.,TRBV6-2/TRBV6-3,TGTGCCAGCAGTTACCGCCTCGGGTCAGCCTTCGAGCAGTACTTC,CASSYRLGSAFEQYF
TRBJ2-1,.,TRBD2,TRBV24-1,TGTGCCACCAGTGGGATAGACGGGACTAGAGGTAATGAGCAGTTCTTC,CATSGIDGTRGNEQFF
TRBJ2-1,few,TRBD2,TRBV4-1,TGCGCCAGCAGCCAAGAAGGCGGGGCTGGCGGGGGAGCCTACGAGCAGTTCTTC,CASSQEGGAGGGAYEQFF
TRBJ2-1,many,TRBD2,TRBV28,TGTGCCAGCAGTTTGATGGGAGGGTCGAAGAATGAGCAGTTCTTC,CASSLMGGSKNEQFF